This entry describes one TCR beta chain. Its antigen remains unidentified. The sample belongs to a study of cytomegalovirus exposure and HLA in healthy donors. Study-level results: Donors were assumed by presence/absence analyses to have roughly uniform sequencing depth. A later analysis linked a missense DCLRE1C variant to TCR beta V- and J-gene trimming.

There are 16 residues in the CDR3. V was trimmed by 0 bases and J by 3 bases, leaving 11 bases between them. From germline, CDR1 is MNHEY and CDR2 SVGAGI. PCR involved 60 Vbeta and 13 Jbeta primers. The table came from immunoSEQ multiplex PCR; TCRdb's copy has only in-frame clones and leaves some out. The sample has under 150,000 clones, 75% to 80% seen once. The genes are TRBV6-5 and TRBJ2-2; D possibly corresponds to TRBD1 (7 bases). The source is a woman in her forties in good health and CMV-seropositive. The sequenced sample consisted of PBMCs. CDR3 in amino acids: CASSYSQGGHTGELFF. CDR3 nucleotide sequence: TGTGCCAGCAGTTACTCGCAGGGGGGCCACACCGGGGAGCTGTTTTTT.